This T cell receptor beta chain was recorded in a study of blood T cell repertoires in COVID-19. On the study more broadly: The study drew acute and convalescent COVID-19 samples from the United States, Italy and Spain. PBMCs, B-cell-depleted T cells, or T cells were the source of the cDNA or gDNA that made up the material.

This clone was detected once. Original processing methods: Reference gene primers were amplified, and this amplification served to estimate nucleated cell counts. Only in-frame clones appear in the TCRdb table, and some are missing; sequencing was by immunoSEQ multiplex PCR. The V and J calls and clone size were taken over from that table, and D and trimming were inferred from the DNA. The table lists 260,000 or so clones, approximately 89% of them singletons. There are 16 residues in the CDR3. V dropped 5 bases and J dropped 2; count of bases not matched to a gene: 9. Germline loops: CDR1 SGHRS, CDR2 YFSETQ. Participants reported their clinical history, and cohort assignment relied on those reports.

J is TRBJ2-2 and V is TRBV5-1; 7 bases align to TRBD2. This TCR was sampled from a woman aged 40 to 50 with acute COVID-19. The sequenced sample consisted of PBMCs or T cells enriched from blood (not recorded which). This chain's CDR3 is CASRISGTTNTGELFF. The DNA of the CDR3 is TGCGCCAGCAGAATTTCCGGGACTACCAACACCGGGGAGCTGTTTTTT.